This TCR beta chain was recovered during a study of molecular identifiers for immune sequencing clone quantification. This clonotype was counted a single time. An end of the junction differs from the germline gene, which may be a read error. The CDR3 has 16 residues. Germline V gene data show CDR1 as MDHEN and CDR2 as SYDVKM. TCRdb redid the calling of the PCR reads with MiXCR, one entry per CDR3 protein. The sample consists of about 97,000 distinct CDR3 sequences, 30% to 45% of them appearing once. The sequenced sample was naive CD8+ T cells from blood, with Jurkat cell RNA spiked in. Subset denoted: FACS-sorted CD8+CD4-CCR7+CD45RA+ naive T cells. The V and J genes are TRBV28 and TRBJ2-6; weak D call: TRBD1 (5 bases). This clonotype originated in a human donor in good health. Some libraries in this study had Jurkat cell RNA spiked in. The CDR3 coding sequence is TGTGCCAGCAGCAGTGGATGGCGCTCTGGGGCCGACGTCCTGACTTTC. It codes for CASSSGWRSGADVLTF.